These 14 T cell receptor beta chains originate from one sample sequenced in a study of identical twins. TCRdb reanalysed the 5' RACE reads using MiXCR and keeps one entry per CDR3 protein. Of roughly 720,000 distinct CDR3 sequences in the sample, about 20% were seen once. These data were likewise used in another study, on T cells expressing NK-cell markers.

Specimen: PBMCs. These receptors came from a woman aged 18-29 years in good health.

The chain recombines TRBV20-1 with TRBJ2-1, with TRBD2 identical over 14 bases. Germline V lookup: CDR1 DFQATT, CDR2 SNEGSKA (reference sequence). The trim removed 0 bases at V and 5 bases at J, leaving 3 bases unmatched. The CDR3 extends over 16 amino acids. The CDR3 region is CSARDWTSGGHNEQFF. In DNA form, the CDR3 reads TGCAGTGCTAGAGATTGGACTAGCGGGGGGCACAATGAGCAGTTCTTC.

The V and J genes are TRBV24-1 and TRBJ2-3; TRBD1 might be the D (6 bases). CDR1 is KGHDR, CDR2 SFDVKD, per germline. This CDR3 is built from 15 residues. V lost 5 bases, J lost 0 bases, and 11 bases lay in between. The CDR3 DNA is TGTGCCACCAGTGCAACAGGGTCTAGCACAGATACGCAGTATTTT. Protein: CATSATGSSTDTQYF.

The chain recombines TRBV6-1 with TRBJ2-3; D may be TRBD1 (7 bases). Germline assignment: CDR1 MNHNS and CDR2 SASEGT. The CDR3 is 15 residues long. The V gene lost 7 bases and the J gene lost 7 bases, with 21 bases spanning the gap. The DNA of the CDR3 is TGTGCCAGCAAGGACAGGCCGAGCGGGCCGAATACGCAGTATTTT. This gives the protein CASKDRPSGPNTQYF.

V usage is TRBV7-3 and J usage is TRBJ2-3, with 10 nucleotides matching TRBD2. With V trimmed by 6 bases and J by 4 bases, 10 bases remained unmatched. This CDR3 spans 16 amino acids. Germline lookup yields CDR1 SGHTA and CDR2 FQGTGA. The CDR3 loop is CASSLGLAVRADTQYF. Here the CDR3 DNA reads TGTGCCAGCAGTCTCGGACTAGCGGTTAGGGCAGATACGCAGTATTTT.

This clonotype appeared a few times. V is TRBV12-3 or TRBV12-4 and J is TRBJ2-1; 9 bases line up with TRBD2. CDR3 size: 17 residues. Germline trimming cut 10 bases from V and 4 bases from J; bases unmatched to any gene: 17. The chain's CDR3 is CAIAGPGSGRSYNEQFF. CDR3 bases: TGTGCCATCGCCGGGCCTGGGAGCGGGAGGTCATACAATGAGCAGTTCTTC.

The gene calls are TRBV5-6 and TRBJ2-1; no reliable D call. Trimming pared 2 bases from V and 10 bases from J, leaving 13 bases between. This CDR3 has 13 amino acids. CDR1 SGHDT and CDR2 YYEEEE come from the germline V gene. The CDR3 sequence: CASSLKNPPEQFF. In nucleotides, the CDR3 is TGTGCCAGCAGCTTAAAAAACCCCCCAGAGCAGTTCTTC. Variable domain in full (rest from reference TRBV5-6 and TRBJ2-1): DAGVTQSPTHLIKTRGQQVTLRCSPKSGHDTVSWYQQALGQGPQFIFQYYEEEERQRGNFPDRFSGHQFPNYSSELNVNALLLGDSALYLCASSLKNPPEQFFGPGTRLTVL.

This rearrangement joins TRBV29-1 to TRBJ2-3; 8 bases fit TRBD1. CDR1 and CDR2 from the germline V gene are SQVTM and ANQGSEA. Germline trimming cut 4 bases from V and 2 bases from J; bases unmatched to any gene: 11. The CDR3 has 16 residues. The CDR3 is CSVGGWTGSPTDTQYF. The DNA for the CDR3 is TGCAGCGTTGGAGGGTGGACAGGGTCACCCACAGATACGCAGTATTTT.

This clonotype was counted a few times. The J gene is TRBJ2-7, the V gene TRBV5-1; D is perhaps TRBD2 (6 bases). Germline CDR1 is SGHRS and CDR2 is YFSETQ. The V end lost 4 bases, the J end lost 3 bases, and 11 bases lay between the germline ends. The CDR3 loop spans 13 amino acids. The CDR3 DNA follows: TGCGCCAGCAGCGGGGGGTACTTCTACGAGCAGTACTTC. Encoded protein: CASSGGYFYEQYF.

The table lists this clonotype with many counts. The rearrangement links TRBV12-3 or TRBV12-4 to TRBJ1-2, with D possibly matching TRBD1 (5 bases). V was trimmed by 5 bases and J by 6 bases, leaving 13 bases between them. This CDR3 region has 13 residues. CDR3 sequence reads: CASSPTAAHGYTF. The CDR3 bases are TGTGCCAGCAGTCCGACAGCGGCCCATGGCTACACCTTC.

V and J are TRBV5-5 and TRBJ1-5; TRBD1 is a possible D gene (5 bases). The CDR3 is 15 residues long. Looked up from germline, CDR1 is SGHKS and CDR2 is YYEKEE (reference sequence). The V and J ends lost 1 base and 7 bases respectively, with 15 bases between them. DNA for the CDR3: TGTGCCAGCAGCTTGACGGGGGAACGGAGACAGCCCCAGCATTTT. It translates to CASSLTGERRQPQHF. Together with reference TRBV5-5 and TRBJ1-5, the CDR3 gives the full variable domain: DAGVTQSPTHLIKTRGQQVTLRCSPISGHKSVSWYQQVLGQGPQFIFQYYEKEERGRGNFPDRFSARQFPNYSSELNVNALLLGDSALYLCASSLTGERRQPQHFGDGTRLSIL.

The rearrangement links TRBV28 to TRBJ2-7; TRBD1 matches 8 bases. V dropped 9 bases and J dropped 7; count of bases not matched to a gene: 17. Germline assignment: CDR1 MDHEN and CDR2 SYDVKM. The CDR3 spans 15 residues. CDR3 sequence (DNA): TGTGCCAGTCAAGGGGGTGACAGGGGCCTACAGGAGCAGTACTTC. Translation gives CASQGGDRGLQEQYF.

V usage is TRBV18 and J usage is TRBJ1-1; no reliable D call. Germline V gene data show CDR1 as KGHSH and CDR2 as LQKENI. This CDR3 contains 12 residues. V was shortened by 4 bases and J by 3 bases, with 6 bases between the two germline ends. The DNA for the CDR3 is TGTGCCAGCTCACGGGTGGACACTGAAGCTTTCTTT. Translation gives CASSRVDTEAFF.

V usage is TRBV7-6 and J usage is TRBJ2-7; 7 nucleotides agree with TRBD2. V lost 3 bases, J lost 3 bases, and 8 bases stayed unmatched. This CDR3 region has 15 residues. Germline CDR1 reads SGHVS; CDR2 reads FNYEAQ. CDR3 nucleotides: TGTGCCAGCAGCTTTTCTGACGGGGGGTTCTACGAGCAGTACTTC. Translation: CASSFSDGGFYEQYF.

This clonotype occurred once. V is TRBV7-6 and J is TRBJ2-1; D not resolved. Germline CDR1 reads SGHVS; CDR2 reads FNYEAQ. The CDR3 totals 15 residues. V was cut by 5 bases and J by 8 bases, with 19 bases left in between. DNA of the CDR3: TGTGCCAGCAGCCCGAAGACCGGATATTTAGATGAGCAGTTCTTC. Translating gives CASSPKTGYLDEQFF.